This TCR beta chain was sequenced during a study of long-term antiretroviral therapy in people with HIV. immunoSEQ v3.0 was run at survey level. Assay: immunoSEQ multiplex PCR; the TCRdb copy retains only in-frame clones and omits some. The table has about 42,000 clones, approximately 86% seen once; the top ten hold 5.1%. Study-level points and caveats: Pre-ART clonal expansions dominated every time point's repertoire.

By frequency in the sample, this clone is medium-sized. Antigen unknown. Germline-derived CDR1 and CDR2 are MNHNS and SASEGT. Trimming took 4 bases from V and 3 from J; bases not matched to a gene: 9. This CDR3 contains 18 residues. Sequencing used unsorted PBMCs, obtained 0.1 years before starting antiretroviral therapy. The chain is built from TRBV6-1 and TRBJ2-2; 12 bases fit TRBD2. The clonotype was recovered from a woman in her 50s with HIV. CDR3 nucleotides: TGTGCCAGCAGTGGGCCTCTAGCGGGGGGGCCCTACACCGGGGAGCTGTTTTTT. Translating it yields CASSGPLAGGPYTGELFF.